Sequencing of this T cell receptor beta chain was carried out in a study of blood T cell repertoires in COVID-19. On the study more broadly: In each case, the material was cDNA or gDNA derived from T cells, B-cell-depleted T cells, or PBMCs.

As originally analysed: The authors estimated nucleated cell counts from reference gene primer amplification. Profiled with immunoSEQ multiplex PCR; TCRdb holds only in-frame clones, not every one. That table is the source of V, J and clone size, and D and trimming were worked out from the DNA. Of some 110,000 clones in the sample, 60% to 85% were seen once. CDR1 and CDR2 from the germline V gene are MDHEN and SYDVKM. Deletions cut 4 bases from V and 5 bases from J, with 11 bases between. This CDR3 region has 13 residues. The gene calls are TRBV28 and TRBJ2-5; TRBD2 might be the D (6 bases). The TCR comes from a man between 65 and 85 years old with acute or convalescent COVID-19. The sequencing sample was made of peripheral blood. The CDR3 here is CASSSRGGETQYF. The CDR3 bases are TGTGCCAGCAGTTCACGTGGGGGGGAGACCCAGTACTTC.